Below, one T cell receptor (beta chain) is given with its context. This clonotype has ten or more counts. The antigen it binds to is not known. No base quality information exists; no much larger clone differs at one position. The sample originates from a study of T-cell memory formation after mild COVID-19 (dated by TCRdb to the early 2020s). Regarding the research as a whole: TCR sequence clusters from the two donors were found to be largely donor specific. In two donors, T-cell clones that expanded and contracted after mild COVID-19 were followed by sequencing TCRalpha and TCRbeta repertoires longitudinally. The cohort was made up of two young adult volunteers, one female and one male, who were previously healthy. The full study reports these points: Whether the second-wave clones peaking on day 37 were SARS-CoV-2 specific was not confirmed. The detection of some responding clones in pre-infection memory suggests that pre-existing cross-reactive memory T cells joined the SARS-CoV-2 response. Only a couple of mild cases were covered in the study, and larger cohorts including severe cases with pre-infection samples were considered necessary. Contracting CD4+ clones were located mainly in the CM and EM memory subsets, whereas CD8+ clones were found to be enriched in EMRA. Balanced CD4/CD8 phenotypes were observed for clones contracting from day 15 to 85, whereas a bias towards CD4+ was observed for a second wave of clones expanding from day 15 to 37.

The instrument given in TCRdb is Illumina NovaSeq 6000. TCRalpha and TCRbeta cDNA libraries were constructed by 5'RACE with constant-segment primers, with sample barcodes and unique molecular identifiers being introduced. Trizol reagent was used to extract RNA from every sample. Amplification of the libraries took two PCR steps, and the second step added a second sample barcode plus Illumina TruSeq adapters. Sequencing of libraries was performed on an Illumina NovaSeq with 2 x 150 bp paired-end reads. Concerning the study's data processing: Reads were demultiplexed and collapsed into UMI-guided consensus sequences with migec v1.2.7. Using mixcr v2.1.11, UMI consensuses were aligned to TRA and TRB V and J templates and then assembled into clonotypes. A clonotype was counted as expanded or contracted only when both edgeR and NoisET called the clonotype significant, with the noise models trained on biological replicates. For edgeR calls, a false discovery rate-adjusted p below 0.01 and a log2 fold-change threshold of 1 were applied. As an exploratory analysis of dynamics, PCA with hierarchical clustering was applied to max-normalized trajectories of the 1000 most abundant clonotypes. Separately sequenced CD4+ and CD8+ repertoires were used to assign the CD4 or CD8 phenotype of responding clones. The public reads were run again by TCRdb, first through fastp at Q25 and then through MiXCR, and only productive beta chains were kept. Entries that share a CDR3 protein sequence are merged under the most common genes and DNA. These V and J calls derive from TCRdb rather than the authors' analysis. Counted in this sample were hundreds of thousands of distinct CDR3 sequences; approximately 14% of them appeared once. The top ten constitute roughly 20% of the sample.

PBMCs were isolated by Ficoll-Paque density gradient centrifugation. Reading the germline V gene gives CDR1 SGHRS and CDR2 YFSETQ. From the cysteine through the phenylalanine, the CDR3 covers 14 amino acids. The retained sequence is limited to the CDR3, 42 bases, with the frame set at the first base. Relative to germline, V is missing 4 bases and J is missing 5 bases, with 6 bases of the junction outside any gene match. The sequence came from a man younger than 30 who had mild COVID-19 (a few samples of this study predate the infection). The sample titles of this study are shuffled in the database, so cell type and time point are left out; the donor was told from shared clones. The chain uses TRBV5-1 and TRBJ2-1; TRBD2 matches 7 bases in the middle. The source material was PBMCs or a T cell subset sorted from them (not recorded which). The CDR3 here reads CASSSGDWNNEQFF. The nucleotides are TGCGCCAGCAGCAGCGGGGACTGGAACAATGAGCAGTTCTTC.